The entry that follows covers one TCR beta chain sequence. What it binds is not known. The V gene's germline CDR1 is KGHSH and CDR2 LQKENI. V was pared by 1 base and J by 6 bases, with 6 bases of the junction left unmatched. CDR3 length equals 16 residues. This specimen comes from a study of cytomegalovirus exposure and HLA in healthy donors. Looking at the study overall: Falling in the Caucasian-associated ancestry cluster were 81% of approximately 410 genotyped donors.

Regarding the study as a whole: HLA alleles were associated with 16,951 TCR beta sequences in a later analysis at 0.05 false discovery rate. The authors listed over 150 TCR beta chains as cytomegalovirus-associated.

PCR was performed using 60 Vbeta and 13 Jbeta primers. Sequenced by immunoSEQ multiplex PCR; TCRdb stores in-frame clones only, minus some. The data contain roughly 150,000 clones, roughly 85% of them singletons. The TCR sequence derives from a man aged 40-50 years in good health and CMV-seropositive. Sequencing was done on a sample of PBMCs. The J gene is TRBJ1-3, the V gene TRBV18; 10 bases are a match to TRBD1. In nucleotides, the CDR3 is TGTGCCAGCTCACCACTGAAGGGACAGGGGCTAAACACCATATATTTT. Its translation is CASSPLKGQGLNTIYF.